Below, 18 T cell receptor beta chains from the same sample are listed, as sequenced in a study of T cell repertoires in cytomegalovirus infection. TCRdb fed the reads into MiXCR, producing one record per CDR3 protein. The table includes approximately 250,000 distinct CDR3 sequences, over 8% detected once. Specimen: PBMCs. The receptors derive from a human donor in good health (CMV status not recorded). Some clones in this sample may be carry-over from other donors' samples.

At least ten counts were recorded for this clonotype. This rearrangement joins TRBV7-2 to TRBJ2-5; D may be TRBD2 (6 bases). Germline V gives CDR1 SGHTA, CDR2 FQGNSA. With 4 bases removed from V and 5 bases from J, the gap between germline ends came to 17 bases. The CDR3 extends over 15 amino acids. CDR3 in amino acids: CASSSGGALRETQYF. The CDR3, as DNA: TGTGCCAGCAGCTCAGGAGGGGCCTTAAGGGAGACCCAGTACTTC.

J is TRBJ2-1 and V is TRBV27; the match to TRBD1 covers 7 bases. The V gene's germline CDR1 is MNHEY and CDR2 SMNVEV (reference sequence). This CDR3 region has 17 residues. V shed 0 bases, J shed 0 bases, and the junction held 5 bases outside the gene matches. CDR3 bases: TGTGCCAGCAGTTTATCGAAGGGGGCAAGCTCCTACAATGAGCAGTTCTTC. This gives the protein CASSLSKGASSYNEQFF.

This clonotype was observed at least ten times. V usage is TRBV12-3 or TRBV12-4 and J usage is TRBJ2-1; D gene ambiguous. The V and J ends lost 5 bases and 5 bases respectively, with 10 bases between them. The length of the CDR3 is 13 residues. Here the CDR3 reads CASSQFPNNEQFF. The CDR3, as DNA: TGTGCCAGCAGTCAGTTTCCAAACAATGAGCAGTTCTTC.

The table lists this clonotype with many counts. V and J are TRBV7-8 and TRBJ1-5; D is ambiguous. Trimming shortened V by 5 bases and J by 0 bases, and 11 bases separated the two germline ends. The germline CDR1 and CDR2 sequences are SGHVS and FQNEAQ. The CDR3 runs 15 residues. As DNA, the CDR3 is TGTGCCAGCAGCCCGCCGATACCTAGCAATCAGCCCCAGCATTTT. Translation gives CASSPPIPSNQPQHF.

This clonotype has at least ten counts. The rearrangement uses TRBV7-8 and TRBJ1-3, with D unclear. The V and J ends lost 5 bases and 1 base respectively, with 9 bases between them. The germline V gene encodes CDR1 SGHVS and CDR2 FQNEAQ. This CDR3 region has 14 residues. The CDR3: CASSRVASGNTIYF. The CDR3 DNA reads as TGTGCCAGCAGCCGGGTTGCTTCTGGAAACACCATATATTTT.

Many counts were recorded for this clonotype. The chain employs TRBV7-6 and TRBJ2-6; a possible D gene is TRBD2 (7 bases). V lost 0 bases and J 3 bases, leaving 15 bases between the germline ends. The CDR3 is 18 amino acids. Germline loops: CDR1 SGHVS, CDR2 FNYEAQ. This chain's CDR3 is CASSLAGGGKVGANVLTF. CDR3 nucleotide sequence: TGTGCCAGCAGCTTAGCTGGCGGGGGCAAGGTTGGGGCCAACGTCCTGACTTTC. Full variable domain (rest looked up from reference TRBV7-6 and TRBJ2-6): GAGVSQSPRYKVTKRGQDVALRCDPISGHVSLYWYRQALGQGPEFLTYFNYEAQQDKSGLPNDRFSAERPEGSISTLTIQRTEQRDSAMYRCASSLAGGGKVGANVLTFGAGSRLTVL.

This clonotype was counted many times. This chain links TRBV7-2 with TRBJ2-7; no clear D. Germline V gives CDR1 SGHTA, CDR2 FQGNSA. With 5 bases removed from V and 2 bases from J, the gap between germline ends came to 7 bases. The CDR3 covers 12 residues. The CDR3 here is CASSLNTYEQYF. The CDR3 DNA follows: TGTGCCAGCAGCCTAAACACCTACGAGCAGTACTTC.

A few counts support this clonotype. The chain carries TRBV5-4 and TRBJ2-1; D may correspond to TRBD1 or TRBD2 (6 bases each). The CDR3 is 16 residues long. V dropped 2 bases and J dropped 0 bases, with 12 bases sitting between them. Germline CDR1 reads SGHNT; CDR2 reads YYREEE (reference sequence). CDR3 amino acids: CASSLGGRSSYNEQFF. DNA of the CDR3: TGTGCCAGCAGCTTAGGGGGGCGAAGCTCCTACAATGAGCAGTTCTTC.

There are a few counts of this clonotype. CDR3 nucleotide sequence: TGCAGCGTTGAAGACCCCCGGAGGGGTAACGAGCAGTACTTC. As protein: CSVEDPRRGNEQYF. The chain links TRBV29-1 to TRBJ2-7; D is possibly TRBD2 (6 bases). Germline loops: CDR1 SQVTM, CDR2 ANQGSEA. The CDR3 totals 14 residues. The germline V and J ends were trimmed by 0 bases and 5 bases, with 14 bases remaining between them.

This clonotype has just a few counts. J is TRBJ1-5 and V is TRBV28, with D possibly TRBD1 on 5 matching bases. This CDR3 is 14 amino acids long. The V and J ends lost 7 bases and 1 base respectively, with 11 bases between them. Looked up from germline, CDR1 is MDHEN and CDR2 is SYDVKM. CDR3 nucleotide sequence: TGTGCCAGCACCCCAGGGAGGAGCAATCAGCCCCAGCATTTT. The encoded protein is CASTPGRSNQPQHF.

This clonotype has a single count. The chain couples TRBV11-2 to TRBJ2-3, with 13 bases lining up with TRBD2. This CDR3 spans 19 amino acids. Trimming at V came to 5 bases and at J to 2 bases, leaving 13 bases not matched to a gene. Germline V gene sequence: CDR1 SGHAT, CDR2 FQNNGV. The CDR3 DNA is TGTGCCAGCAGCCACTTCGACAGACTAGCGGGGGGTCACACAGATACGCAGTATTTT. Amino acid sequence: CASSHFDRLAGGHTDTQYF.

This clonotype was seen many times. This chain connects TRBV6-1 to TRBJ2-7; perhaps D is TRBD1 or TRBD2 (5 bases each). The V gene's germline CDR1 is MNHNS and CDR2 SASEGT. This CDR3 comprises 14 residues. V lost 5 bases and J 4 bases, leaving 15 bases between the germline ends. The CDR3 DNA sequence: TGTGCCAGCAGTCTTCGTTCAGGGAGTTACGAGCAGTACTTC. It is translated as CASSLRSGSYEQYF.

At least ten counts were recorded for this clonotype. The chain recombines TRBV7-2 with TRBJ1-2; the match to TRBD1 covers 8 bases. This CDR3 has 15 residues. The V and J ends lost 6 bases and 4 bases, in that order; junction bases with no gene match: 10. Germline lookup yields CDR1 SGHTA and CDR2 FQGNSA. The CDR3 protein is CASSPTGGAGYGYTF. The CDR3 DNA reads TGTGCCAGCAGTCCTACAGGGGGTGCAGGCTATGGCTACACCTTC.

At least ten counts were recorded for this clonotype. This rearrangement joins TRBV19 to TRBJ1-5; possible D gene TRBD1, 6 bases. Per the germline V gene, CDR1 is LNHDA and CDR2 is SQIVND (reference sequence). V lost 4 bases to trimming and J lost 0 bases, with 22 bases between them. This CDR3 contains 19 residues. For the CDR3, the DNA is TGTGCCAGTAGTACACTCGCCGGGACAAGGACTTATAGCAATCAGCCCCAGCATTTT. Amino acids: CASSTLAGTRTYSNQPQHF.

This clonotype appeared a few times. The gene calls are TRBV11-2 and TRBJ2-2; TRBD1 matches at 7 bases. V shed 5 bases and J 8 bases; nucleotides not matched to a gene: 14. The CDR3 spans 16 residues. Per germline, CDR1 SGHAT and CDR2 FQNNGV. This CDR3 reads CASSLRQGHGSGELFF. CDR3 DNA: TGTGCCAGCAGCCTCAGACAGGGCCATGGCTCTGGGGAGCTGTTTTTT.

This clonotype has ten or more counts. V and J are TRBV12-3 or TRBV12-4 and TRBJ2-7, with 9 bases identical to TRBD1. The CDR3 contains 15 residues. The J segment lost 2 bases and the V segment lost 4 bases, leaving 6 bases of the junction unmatched. CDR3 loop: CASSSYRGQTYEQYF. The CDR3 nucleotides read TGTGCCAGCAGTTCCTACAGGGGGCAGACCTACGAGCAGTACTTC.

A few counts support this clonotype. This sequence joins TRBV6-6 and TRBJ1-5; D possibly corresponds to TRBD1 (5 bases). Germline loops: CDR1 MNHNY, CDR2 SVGAGI (reference sequence). V lost 2 bases and J 7 bases, leaving 15 bases between the germline ends. The CDR3 spans 15 residues. The CDR3 DNA follows: TGTGCCAGCAGTTACCTCGTGGGGGGGTGGCAGCCCCAGCATTTT. This sequence encodes CASSYLVGGWQPQHF.

Only a few counts were recorded for this clonotype. The J gene is TRBJ2-2, the V gene TRBV20-1; D is possibly TRBD1 (6 bases). Trimming pared 3 bases from V and 7 bases from J, leaving 15 bases between. Germline assignment: CDR1 DFQATT and CDR2 SNEGSKA (reference sequence). The CDR3 spans 14 residues. The CDR3 DNA reads as TGCAGTGCTAGTTCGGACAGCCGTGACGGGGAGCTGTTTTTT. It encodes CSASSDSRDGELFF.